This T cell receptor beta chain was documented in a study of T cell changes during pregnancy in multiple sclerosis. Per germline, CDR1 MGHRA and CDR2 YSYEKL. This CDR3 spans 14 amino acids. V lost 3 bases and J lost 8, with 13 bases in between. Assay: immunoSEQ multiplex PCR; the TCRdb copy retains only in-frame clones and omits some. The sample carries 75,000 to 80,000 clones, over 75% recorded once. The receptor was derived from a female donor with multiple sclerosis, enrolled in a pregnancy study. The chain has TRBV4-1 and TRBJ1-4; weak D call: TRBD1 (5 bases). The sample was peripheral blood, taken before pregnancy. CDR3 region: CASSQIGRGEKLFF. CDR3 nucleotides: TGCGCCAGCAGCCAGATAGGGCGGGGCGAAAAACTGTTTTTT.